This TCR beta chain was sequenced for a study of beta chain features in type 1 diabetes. Losses at the gene ends were 0 bases for V and 6 bases for J; bases not matched to a gene: 8. The CDR3 contains 16 residues. The germline V gene encodes CDR1 SGHTA and CDR2 FQGTGA. The isolated RNA, all of it, was reverse transcribed, so expressed TCRB transcripts were what got sequenced. Sequencing was performed with immunoSEQ multiplex PCR; in TCRdb, only in-frame clones are kept and a portion is missing. The table has 900,000 or so clones, 17% seen once. The sequence was obtained from a woman between 18 and 29 years old in good health. Sequencing was carried out using naive CD4+ T cells from blood. The chain combines TRBV7-3 with TRBJ2-1, with 7 nucleotides matching TRBD2. The CDR3 sequence is CASSLTSTSAFNEQFF. CDR3 in DNA: TGTGCCAGCAGCTTAACGTCAACTAGCGCGTTCAATGAGCAGTTCTTC.